Below are 2 T cell receptor beta chains sequenced from a single sample in a study of shared clonotypes between healthy human individuals. Profiled with immunoSEQ multiplex PCR; TCRdb holds only in-frame clones, not every one. The table shows around 200,000 clones, with about 93% occurring only once. Sequencing was done on a sample of naive CD4+ T cells sorted from blood. Subset reported: CD45RA+ positively selected. These receptors were obtained from a woman aged 25 to 45 in good health.

The chain carries TRBV9 and TRBJ2-1; D perhaps matches TRBD2 (6 bases). The CDR3 spans 15 residues. Germline lookup yields CDR1 SGDLS and CDR2 YYNGEE. Trimming cost V 4 bases and J 8 bases, with 19 bases left between them. This CDR3 reads CASSRSTSGRDEQFF. Here the CDR3 DNA reads TGTGCCAGCAGCCGTAGTACCAGCGGGCGCGATGAGCAGTTCTTC.

The chain employs TRBV28 and TRBJ2-7, with 8 bases that match TRBD1. The CDR3 loop spans 14 amino acids. The germline V gene encodes CDR1 MDHEN and CDR2 SYDVKM. V gave up 5 bases and J gave up 0 bases; unmatched junction bases: 3. The CDR3 DNA sequence: TGTGCCAGCAGTATACAGGGGGTCTCCTACGAGCAGTACTTC. Translation: CASSIQGVSYEQYF.